This T cell receptor (beta chain) derives from a study of neurological immune-mediated disorders (dated by TCRdb to between 2018 and 2021). For context, the study as a whole: Among the 35 or so multiple sclerosis patients, approximately 31 had relapsing-remitting MS and 3 had secondary progressive MS. Peripheral blood TCR-beta repertoires from HTLV-I-associated myelopathy (HAM/TSP) patients, multiple sclerosis patients and healthy controls were compared by UMI-based sequencing. The approximately 110 TCR-beta libraries included longitudinal samples, technical triplicates and paired sorted CD4+ and CD8+ T-cell subsets alongside PBMC samples. The cohort comprised around 70 subjects: 14 HAM/TSP patients, some 34 multiple sclerosis patients and about 20 healthy controls.

To synthesize cDNA, template-switch 5'RACE was performed with a primer carrying a 10-nucleotide random unique molecular identifier so that each TCR transcript was tagged. Every sequencing run yielded over 170 million TCR-beta sequences covering 15-18 subjects. The RNeasy kit was used for extraction of total RNA. TCR-beta VDJ regions were amplified with primers for the TCR constant region and the 5'RACE anchor, using the KAPA Real-time Library Amplification kit. A first PCR added sample indexes and Illumina adaptors, and a second PCR then raised library yield. After Ampure bead purification, the TCR product of roughly 650 bp was size-selected on a 2% E-gel SizeSelection system. Before pooling, libraries had their quality checked on a Bioanalyzer, their concentration measured with Qubit, and their quantity determined with the Kapa Library Quantification kit. Libraries were sequenced paired-end 2 x 150 bp on an Illumina HiSeq 2500. To increase sequence diversity, about 25-31% phiX was spiked into each library pool. Concerning the study's data processing: Quality-filtered reads were processed with the UMI-based MiGEC pipeline, and over 75% of raw TCR sequences were removed by the MiGEC pipeline during error correction. VDJ genes were aligned to IMGT germline references, and clonotypes were defined by unique CDR3 amino acid sequence plus V-J genes. Clonal expansion, Shannon diversity, and CDR3 relatedness (CalcPairwiseDistances, ClusterSamples) were evaluated with VDJtools, and phylogenetic trees were built with CLCbio workbench. Using coefficient-of-variation modelling across technical triplicates, the study counted a clone as expanded if it had at least 8 unique UMIs. The public reads were run again by TCRdb, first through fastp at Q25 and then through MiXCR, and only productive beta chains were kept. Records with the same CDR3 protein are collapsed into one entry carrying the most frequent genes and DNA. TCRdb's processing, not the authors', yielded these V and J calls. This sample holds 45,000 to 55,000 distinct CDR3 sequences; just under 6% were observed only once. Of the sample, 1.4% to 1.5% falls within the top ten clones.

There are many counts of this clonotype. Its recognized antigen is unknown. The record has no base qualities; no much larger clone is one base away. There are 18 amino acids in the CDR3, from cysteine to phenylalanine inclusive. This entry keeps only the CDR3 DNA: 54 bases, framed from base 1. The junction shows trimming of 4 bases on V and 4 bases on J, and the gene matches do not reach 13 bases of it. Broader findings and caveats from the paper: No clinical or MRI features were associated with the MS cluster, and the authors said that larger cohorts are needed. TCR clonal expansion was greatest in HAM/TSP patients and smallest in MS patients, who ranked below even healthy controls. Repertoires from 18 of 34 MS patients were grouped by phylogenetic analysis into a cluster of related CDR3 sequences, suggesting a possible repertoire-level signature. No identical CDR3 amino acid sequences were found to be shared among expanded clones across subjects, suggesting that TCR-beta repertoires were private in all groups.

TCR libraries for sorted subsets were made from roughly 950,000 sorted CD4+ or CD8+ T cells. The multiple sclerosis patients were enrolled in a US clinical protocol that evaluated disease progression with magnetic resonance imaging. Peripheral blood underwent Ficoll-Hypaque density gradient centrifugation to isolate PBMCs, which were then cryopreserved in liquid nitrogen. Paired sorted CD4+ and CD8+ subsets came from healthy controls, HAM/TSP patients and MS patients. Material for sequencing was CD4+ T cells from blood. This chain joins TRBV12-3 or TRBV12-4 to TRBJ2-3, with 11 bases in between that match TRBD2. The origin of this receptor is a woman aged 18-29 years with multiple sclerosis. The CDR3 corresponds to CASSSVQISGRAADTQYF. In nucleotide form, the sequence is TGTGCCAGCAGTTCGGTCCAGATTAGCGGGAGGGCAGCAGATACGCAGTATTTT.